The present entry profiles one T cell receptor (beta chain) with its context. Trimming removed 2 bases from V and 2 bases from J, with 16 bases in between. The CDR3 extends over 17 amino acids. Germline V gene sequence: CDR1 SGHRS, CDR2 YFSETQ. Some clones are missing from TCRdb's copy, which holds only in-frame ones; the method was immunoSEQ multiplex PCR. The sample gives under 2.5 million clones, 85% to 95% of which show up once; about 0.36% is in the top ten. The entry originates in a study of shared clonotypes between healthy human individuals. Specimen: naive CD4+ T cells from PBMCs. Subset in this sample: CD45RA+ positively selected. The chain joins TRBV5-1 to TRBJ2-2; D tentatively fits TRBD1 or TRBD2 (6 bases each). This clonotype was sampled from a man younger than 30 in good health. Some clones in this sample may be carry-over from other donors' samples. In nucleotides, the CDR3 is TGCGCCAGCAGCTTCACGGGGGCGACACTCAACACCGGGGAGCTGTTTTTT. It translates to CASSFTGATLNTGELFF.